This T cell receptor beta chain was identified during a study of cytomegalovirus exposure and HLA in healthy donors. Use of 60 Vbeta and 13 Jbeta primers characterized the PCR. Original data processing: It was a later analysis that counted roughly 80 million unique TCR beta chains, of which approximately 11 million were shared. Assay used: immunoSEQ multiplex PCR; TCRdb lists only in-frame clones, some missing. Clone size and the V and J calls come from that table; the DNA yielded D and trimming. The sample yields roughly 150,000 clones, about 85% seen once. All the people who gave samples were healthy bone marrow donors. Study results and limitations: Fewer N-insertions than the approximately 680-donor mean were reportedly shown by an Asian-associated ancestry cluster in a later analysis. Apparent HLA restriction characterized most CMV-associated TCR beta chains in a later analysis.

Concerning this clone: Its target is not known.

V lost 4 bases, J lost 6 bases, and 15 bases lay in between. CDR3 length: 15 amino acids. Germline V gene sequence: CDR1 SEHNR, CDR2 FQNEAQ (reference sequence). The origin of this receptor is a man aged 50-60 years in good health and CMV-seropositive. The sequenced sample consisted of PBMCs. The V and J genes are TRBV7-9 and TRBJ2-2; D perhaps matches TRBD2 (5 bases). The CDR3 region is CASSSSLGWAGELFF. CDR3 nucleotides: TGTGCCAGCAGCTCTTCACTAGGCTGGGCCGGGGAGCTGTTTTTT.